The present T cell receptor beta chain was sequenced within a study of regulatory T cells in long-lasting Graves disease. For the study at large: Newly diagnosed Graves' patients had under 3 months of antithyroid drugs.

Trimming stripped 5 bases from V and 2 bases from J, with 11 bases between. Germline CDR1 SGHAT, CDR2 FQNNGV. CDR3 length equals 14 residues. Time point reported: newly diagnosed GD, antithyroid drugs for less than 3 months. RNA from PBMCs was the source of the TCR library. Investigators prepared the TCR beta libraries by applying iRepertoire HTBI primers and Arm-PCR of CDR3 regions. TCRdb reprocessed the multiplex PCR reads via MiXCR and lists one record per CDR3 protein. The sample lists 250,000 to 400,000 distinct CDR3 sequences; under 20% were seen once. Many counts were recorded for this clonotype. The antigen is not known. Study outcomes and limitations: It was in persistent disease that TRBV28, TRBJ1-2 and TRBJ2-5 were favored. Lower TCR diversity characterized persistent Graves' patients relative to newly diagnosed patients.

This material consisted of peripheral blood mononuclear cells (PBMCs), taken at new diagnosis, from a patient treated with antithyroid drugs. The rearrangement uses TRBV11-2 and TRBJ2-3, with D possibly matching TRBD1 (5 bases). The sequence derives from a female donor with Graves disease. CDR3 protein: CASSPKGPTDTQYF. The DNA of the CDR3 is TGTGCCAGCAGCCCTAAGGGGCCCACAGATACGCAGTATTTT.